This TCR beta chain was observed in a study of T cells in Graves' hyperthyroidism and ophthalmopathy. Study context: Peripheral blood was obtained at initial diagnosis, preceding any treatment.

PBMCs stemmed from around 10 ml fresh peripheral blood. Amplified TCR beta CDR3 regions came from RNA transcripts. HTBI primers were employed in a first-round RT-PCR of the TCR CDR3. In TCRdb, the multiplex PCR reads were re-called with MiXCR into one record per CDR3 protein. The sample holds 300,000 to 450,000 distinct CDR3 sequences; roughly 15% are singletons and the top ten take roughly 21%. Trimming took 1 base from V and 3 from J, leaving 9 bases between them. Germline lookup yields CDR1 SGDLS and CDR2 YYNGEE. The CDR3 is 14 amino acids. The chain carries TRBV9 and TRBJ2-3; D remains unclear. The TCR comes from a woman in her thirties with Graves' ophthalmopathy. Sequencing was done on a sample of blood. The CDR3 spells CASSVSHRTDTQYF. CDR3 DNA sequence: TGTGCCAGCAGCGTAAGTCATAGGACAGATACGCAGTATTTT.